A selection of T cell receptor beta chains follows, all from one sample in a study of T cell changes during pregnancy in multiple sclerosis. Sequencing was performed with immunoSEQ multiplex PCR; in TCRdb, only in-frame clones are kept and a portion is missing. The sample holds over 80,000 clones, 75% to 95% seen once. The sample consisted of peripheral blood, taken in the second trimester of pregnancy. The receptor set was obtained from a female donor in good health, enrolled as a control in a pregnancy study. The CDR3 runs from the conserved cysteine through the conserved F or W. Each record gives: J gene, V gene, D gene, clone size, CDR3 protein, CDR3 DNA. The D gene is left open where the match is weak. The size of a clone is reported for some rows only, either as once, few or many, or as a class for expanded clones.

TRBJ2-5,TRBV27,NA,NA,CASSLSGETQYF,TGTGCCAGCAGTTTGTCAGGGGAGACCCAGTACTTC
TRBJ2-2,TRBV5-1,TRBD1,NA,CASSSAAGQGRATGELFF,TGCGCCAGCAGCTCCGCGGCGGGACAGGGAAGGGCCACCGGGGAGCTGTTTTTT
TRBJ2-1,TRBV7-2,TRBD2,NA,CASSRPTSGSGGNEQFF,TGTGCCAGCAGCCGACCGACTAGCGGGAGTGGTGGCAATGAGCAGTTCTTC
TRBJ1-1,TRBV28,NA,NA,CASSSVSYTEAFF,TGTGCCAGCAGTTCAGTCAGTTACACTGAAGCTTTCTTT
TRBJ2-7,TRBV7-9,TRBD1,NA,CASTHGTGTYEQYF,TGTGCCAGCACCCACGGGACAGGGACGTACGAGCAGTACTTC
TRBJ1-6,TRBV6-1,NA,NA,CASSEWGVDNSPLHF,TGTGCCAGCAGTGAATGGGGGGTGGATAATTCACCCCTCCACTTT
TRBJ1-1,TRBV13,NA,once,CASSQQGFAEAFF,TGTGCCAGCAGCCAACAGGGTTTCGCTGAAGCTTTCTTT
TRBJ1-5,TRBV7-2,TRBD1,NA,CASSVGDRVRNQPQHF,TGTGCCAGCAGCGTAGGGGACAGGGTTCGTAATCAGCCCCAGCATTTT
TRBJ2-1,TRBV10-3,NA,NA,CAISESSWERDNEQFF,TGTGCCATCAGTGAGTCGTCGTGGGAGCGCGACAATGAGCAGTTCTTC
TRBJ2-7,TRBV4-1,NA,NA,CASREGHGAYEQYF,TGCGCCAGCAGGGAAGGACACGGCGCCTACGAGCAGTACTTC
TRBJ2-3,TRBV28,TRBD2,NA,CASSIAGGPDTQYF,TGTGCCAGTAGTATAGCGGGAGGACCAGATACGCAGTATTTT
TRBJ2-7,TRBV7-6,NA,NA,CASSLVSGPYEQYF,TGTGCCAGCAGCTTAGTGTCAGGGCCCTACGAGCAGTACTTC
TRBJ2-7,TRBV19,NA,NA,CASSRRGTAYEQYF,TGTGCCAGTAGTAGGCGGGGTACTGCCTACGAGCAGTACTTC
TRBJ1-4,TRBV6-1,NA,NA,CASSVQINRNEKLFF,TGTGCCAGCAGTGTCCAGATCAACCGCAATGAAAAACTGTTTTTT
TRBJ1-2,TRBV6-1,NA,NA,CASSEAFGDYGYTF,TGTGCCAGCAGTGAAGCGTTTGGAGACTATGGCTACACCTTC
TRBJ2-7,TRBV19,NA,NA,CASTAWAGSSYEQYF,TGTGCCAGTACCGCCTGGGCGGGGAGCTCCTACGAGCAGTACTTC
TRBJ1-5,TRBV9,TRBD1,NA,CASSLNGGGQNYHQPQHF,TGTGCCAGCAGTCTAAACGGTGGGGGACAGAACTATCATCAGCCCCAGCATTTT
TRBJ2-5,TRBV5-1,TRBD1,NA,CASSLASGGRETQYF,TGCGCCAGCAGCTTGGCTTCAGGGGGCAGGGAGACCCAGTACTTC
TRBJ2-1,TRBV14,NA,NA,CASSLSRAGEQFF,TGTGCCAGCAGCTTAAGCAGGGCAGGCGAGCAGTTCTTC
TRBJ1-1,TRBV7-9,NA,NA,CASSPYNNAGTEAFF,TGTGCCAGCAGCCCATACAATAACGCGGGGACTGAAGCTTTCTTT
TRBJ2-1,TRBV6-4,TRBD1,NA,CASSDSEGAFPNNEQFF,TGTGCCAGCAGTGACTCCGAGGGGGCTTTCCCCAACAATGAGCAGTTCTTC
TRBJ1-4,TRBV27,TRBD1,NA,CASSPPGQVRWEKLFF,TGTGCCAGCAGTCCTCCGGGACAGGTCCGTTGGGAAAAACTGTTTTTT
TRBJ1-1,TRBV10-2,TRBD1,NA,CASSEQGGTEAFF,TGCGCCAGCTCAGAACAGGGGGGGACTGAAGCTTTCTTT
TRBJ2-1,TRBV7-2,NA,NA,CASSLVPSSYNEQFF,TGTGCCAGCAGCTTAGTCCCTAGCTCCTACAATGAGCAGTTCTTC
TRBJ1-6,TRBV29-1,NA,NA,CRPSSYNSPLHF,TGCAGACCGAGCTCCTATAATTCACCCCTCCACTTT
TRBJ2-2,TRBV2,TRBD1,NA,CASSEGTGYTGELFF,TGTGCCAGCAGTGAGGGGACAGGGTACACCGGGGAGCTGTTTTTT
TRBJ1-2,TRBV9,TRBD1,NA,CASSPRDSGGYTF,TGTGCCAGCAGCCCGAGGGACAGCGGGGGCTACACCTTC
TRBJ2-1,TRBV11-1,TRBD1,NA,CASSKTGDEQFF,TGTGCCAGCAGCAAAACAGGGGACGAGCAGTTCTTC
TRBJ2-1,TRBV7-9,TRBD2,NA,CASSSRGASYNEQFF,TGTGCCAGCAGCTCGCGGGGGGCCTCCTACAATGAGCAGTTCTTC
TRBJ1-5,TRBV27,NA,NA,CASSFRQGTQPQHF,TGTGCCAGCAGTTTCAGGCAGGGCACTCAGCCCCAGCATTTT
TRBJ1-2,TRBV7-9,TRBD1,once,CASSLGGQGRGYTF,TGTGCCAGCAGCTTAGGCGGACAGGGTCGAGGCTACACCTTC